This passage covers 16 T cell receptor beta chains from one sample sequenced in a study of radiotherapy plus CTLA-4 blockade in lung cancer. The protocol was immunoSEQ multiplex PCR, while the TCRdb copy is restricted to in-frame clones and leaves out a portion. The sample shows some 110,000 clones, around 85% of them seen only once. The sequencing here drew on peripheral blood, taken from a patient treated with radiotherapy plus ipilimumab. All receptors come from a human donor with non-small cell lung cancer that progressed on radiotherapy plus ipilimumab. Some clones in this sample may be carry-over from other donors' samples.

This clone was seen more than once but under ten times. The rearrangement joins TRBV18 to TRBJ1-2, with 11 bases aligning to TRBD1. CDR1 KGHSH and CDR2 LQKENI come from the germline V gene. With 3 bases clipped from V and 8 bases from J, the junction kept 11 bases outside the gene matches. There are 16 residues in the CDR3. CDR3 in amino acids: CASSPLGQGASGGYTF. Written as DNA, the CDR3 is TGTGCCAGCTCACCCCTAGGACAGGGGGCGTCGGGCGGCTACACCTTC.

This clone was observed once. Relative to the germline gene, one junction end is altered; a read error may explain this. This sequence joins TRBV10-3 and TRBJ2-5, with 8 bases matching TRBD2. From germline, CDR1 is ENHRY and CDR2 SYGVKD. This CDR3 spans 13 amino acids. This chain's CDR3 is CASSQRGQETQYF. For the CDR3, the DNA is TGTGCCAGCAGTCAGCGGGGGCAAGAGACCCAGTACTTC.

This clone was found a few times. The rearrangement joins TRBV6-1 to TRBJ2-5; TRBD2 might be the D (7 bases). Germline CDR1 and CDR2: MNHNS and SASEGT. The CDR3 runs 14 residues. With 6 bases removed from V and 5 bases from J, the gap between germline ends came to 16 bases. CDR3 amino acids: CASRRGGGGETQYF. CDR3 bases: TGTGCCAGCAGGAGGGGGGGAGGTGGGGAGACCCAGTACTTC.

The V call is TRBV19, the J call TRBJ2-2; D is uncertain. The CDR3 contains 13 residues. V lost 3 bases and J 3 bases, leaving 5 bases between the germline ends. From germline, CDR1 is LNHDA and CDR2 SQIVND (reference sequence). The CDR3 nucleotides are TGTGCCAGTAGTATTCAGGACACCGGGGAGCTGTTTTTT. It encodes CASSIQDTGELFF.

The chain has TRBV7-3 and TRBJ2-1, with D unclear. The germline V and J ends were trimmed by 5 bases and 2 bases, with 10 bases remaining between them. CDR3 length: 14 amino acids. Per germline, CDR1 SGHTA and CDR2 FQGTGA. CDR3 sequence: CASSQTITYNEQFF. The CDR3 coding sequence is TGTGCCAGCAGCCAAACAATAACCTACAATGAGCAGTTCTTC.

This clone has only one observation. CDR3 in DNA: TGTGCCAGCAACCTTCGAGGGGTTCTGAGGGAGCAGTACTTC. This gives the protein CASNLRGVLREQYF. The V and J genes are TRBV7-2 and TRBJ2-7; either TRBD1 or TRBD2 may fit D (5 bases each). This CDR3 comprises 14 residues. Germline V lookup: CDR1 SGHTA, CDR2 FQGNSA. The germline V and J ends were trimmed by 7 bases and 7 bases, with 20 bases remaining between them. The entire variable domain, with the rest obtained from reference TRBV7-2 and TRBJ2-7, is as follows: GAGVSQSPSNKVTEKGKDVELRCDPISGHTALYWYRQSLGQGLEFLIYFQGNSAPDKSGLPSDRFSAERTGGSVSTLTIQRTQQEDSAVYLCASNLRGVLREQYFGPGTRLTVT.

The gene calls are TRBV21-1 and TRBJ1-6. TRBV21-1 is a listed pseudogene. This CDR3 region has 13 residues. The CDR3 nucleotides are TGTGCCAGCAGCAAGGTGGGAGGGACGGCCCTCCACTTT. It translates to CASSKVGGTALHF.

Only one count was recorded for this clone. The genes are TRBV5-1 and TRBJ2-1; TRBD2 matches 10 bases. This CDR3 has 17 residues. V was clipped by 4 bases and J by 0 bases; unmatched bases: 7. The germline gives CDR1 SGHRS, CDR2 YFSETQ. The CDR3 loop reads CASSQGSGGSSYNEQFF. CDR3 nucleotides: TGCGCCAGCAGCCAAGGTAGCGGGGGGAGCTCCTACAATGAGCAGTTCTTC.

This clone has more than one count but fewer than ten. This chain uses TRBV5-1 with TRBJ1-1, with TRBD1 identical over 10 bases. Germline assignment: CDR1 SGHRS and CDR2 YFSETQ. J gave up 3 bases and V 4 bases, and 9 bases lay outside the gene matches. This CDR3 region has 16 residues. This CDR3 is CASSKTGGGRDTEAFF. CDR3 DNA sequence: TGCGCCAGCAGCAAGACAGGGGGCGGGCGGGACACTGAAGCTTTCTTT.

The chain combines TRBV5-1 with TRBJ2-2; 11 nucleotides line up with TRBD1. Trimming at V came to 3 bases and at J to 4 bases, leaving 8 bases not matched to a gene. The length of the CDR3 is 17 residues. The germline CDR1 and CDR2 sequences are SGHRS and YFSETQ. CDR3 in DNA: TGCGCCAGCAGCTCAAGTAGCGGGACAGGGGGCACCGGGGAGCTGTTTTTT. The encoded protein is CASSSSSGTGGTGELFF.

This chain uses TRBV6-5 with TRBJ1-6, with 9 bases fitting TRBD1. CDR1 is MNHEY and CDR2 is SVGAGI in the germline V gene. The CDR3 has 16 residues. V was pared by 4 bases and J by 7 bases, with 8 bases of the junction left unmatched. In nucleotides, the CDR3 is TGTGCCAGCAGTTCCGGGACAGGGAGTGGGAATTCACCCCTCCACTTT. Translated: CASSSGTGSGNSPLHF.

This clone was detected only once. Other DNA sequences in this sample translate to the same CDR3. The chain is built from TRBV10-3 and TRBJ1-2, with TRBD1 identical over 8 bases. Germline-derived CDR1 and CDR2 are ENHRY and SYGVKD. V shed 8 bases, J shed 4 bases, and the junction held 6 bases outside the gene matches. The CDR3 length is 13 residues. The CDR3 spells CAIGQGASYGYTF. DNA of the CDR3: TGTGCCATCGGGCAGGGGGCGAGCTATGGCTACACCTTC.

The V gene is TRBV5-1, the J gene TRBJ2-5; TRBD2 aligns across 16 bases. V shed 4 bases, J shed 4 bases, and the junction held 7 bases outside the gene matches. Germline-derived CDR1 and CDR2 are SGHRS and YFSETQ. The CDR3 runs 17 residues. CDR3 DNA sequence: TGCGCCAGCAGCGAGGGACTAGCGGGGGGGCCGGGAGAGACCCAGTACTTC. It translates to CASSEGLAGGPGETQYF.

The chain couples TRBV27 to TRBJ2-2, with unresolved D. V was cut by 4 bases and J by 2 bases, with 17 bases left in between. This CDR3 spans 17 amino acids. Looked up from germline, CDR1 is MNHEY and CDR2 is SMNVEV (reference sequence). The CDR3 reads CASSSLPGPGNTGELFF. DNA for the CDR3: TGTGCCAGCAGTTCTCTTCCGGGCCCAGGAAACACCGGGGAGCTGTTTTTT.

The chain recombines TRBV7-9 with TRBJ1-6; weak D call: TRBD1 (6 bases). The CDR3 spans 17 residues. Germline-derived CDR1 and CDR2 are SEHNR and FQNEAQ (reference sequence). Trimming left V 4 bases short and J 1 base short, with 14 bases between. CDR3 amino acids: CASSSNTGRSYNSPLHF. The DNA for the CDR3 is TGTGCCAGCAGCTCCAACACAGGGAGATCCTATAATTCACCCCTCCACTTT.

As DNA, the CDR3 is TGTGCCAGCAGCTCCCGGGGAGGGTTCTCCTACGAGCAGTACTTC. Translated, it gives CASSSRGGFSYEQYF. This chain connects TRBV11-2 to TRBJ2-7; 7 positions match TRBD2. The V and J ends lost 4 bases and 0 bases, in that order; junction bases with no gene match: 6. CDR3 length: 15 amino acids. Germline-derived CDR1 and CDR2 are SGHAT and FQNNGV.